This TCR beta chain was sequenced in a study of cytomegalovirus exposure and HLA in healthy donors. Both 60 Vbeta primers and 13 Jbeta primers went into the PCR. Original data processing: Later analysis identified tens of millions of unique TCR beta chains, roughly 11 million shared. The repertoire was sequenced with immunoSEQ multiplex PCR; TCRdb's copy has only in-frame clones and lacks some. V and J calls and clone size follow that table, whereas D and trimming were derived from the DNA. The sample contains under 250,000 clones, around 73% of which appear only once. Regarding the study as a whole: Among TCR beta chains, those listed as cytomegalovirus-associated numbered some 170.

CDR1 is SGHRS, CDR2 YFSETQ, per germline. This CDR3 has 14 amino acids. V shed 3 bases and J 4 bases; nucleotides not matched to a gene: 5. For this clone: What it recognizes is unknown.

The chain employs TRBV5-1 and TRBJ2-7; 9 nucleotides match TRBD1. Sequencing input: PBMCs. The TCR originated in a male donor in good health and CMV-seronegative. CDR3 bases: TGCGCCAGCAGCTCTCGGGACAGGGCATACGAGCAGTACTTC. Protein sequence: CASSSRDRAYEQYF.